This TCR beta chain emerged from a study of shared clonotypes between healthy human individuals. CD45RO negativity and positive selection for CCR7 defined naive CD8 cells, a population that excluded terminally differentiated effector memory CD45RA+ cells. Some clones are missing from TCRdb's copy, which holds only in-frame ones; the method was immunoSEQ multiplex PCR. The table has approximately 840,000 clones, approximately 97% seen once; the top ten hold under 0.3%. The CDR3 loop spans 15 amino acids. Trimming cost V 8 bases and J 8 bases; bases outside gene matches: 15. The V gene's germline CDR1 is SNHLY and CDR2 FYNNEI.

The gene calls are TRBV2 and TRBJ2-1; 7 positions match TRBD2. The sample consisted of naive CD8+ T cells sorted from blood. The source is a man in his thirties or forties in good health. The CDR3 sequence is CASPAASSREDEQFF. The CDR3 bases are TGTGCCAGCCCCGCGGCGTCTAGCCGGGAGGATGAGCAGTTCTTC.